A selection of T cell receptor beta chains follows, all from one sample in a study of graft-versus-host responses after intestinal transplantation. TCRdb's copy holds only in-frame clones and misses some; the assay was immunoSEQ multiplex PCR. The data hold about 19,000 clones, with more than 65% observed a single time. The starting material was PBMCs, obtained 14 days after transplant. The receptor set was obtained from a human patient who received an intestinal transplant, so some T cells may come from the graft donor. The CDR3 runs from the conserved cysteine through the conserved F or W. Each record gives: D gene, V gene, J gene, clone size, CDR3 length, CDR3 DNA, CDR3 protein. A D gene is named only where the DNA matches it firmly. Clone size is not always given. Where it is, it says once, few, many or a class for expanded clones.

>.|TRBV5-1|TRBJ2-3|once|15
TGCGCCAGCAGCTTGGACACTTGGTACACAGATACGCAGTATTTT
CASSLDTWYTDTQYF
>.|TRBV30|TRBJ1-1|.|16
TGTGCCTGGAGGAGGGGGGAGGGGCAGGGGACCACTGAAGCTTTCTTT
CAWRRGEGQGTTEAFF
>TRBD2|TRBV2|TRBJ2-1|few|15
TGTGCCAGCAGTTCACTAGCGGGGCCCAGGGATGAGCAGTTCTTC
CASSSLAGPRDEQFF
>.|TRBV5-6|TRBJ1-1|large|13
TGTGCCAGCAGCTTGGCCTCAGGGACTGAAGCTTTCTTT
CASSLASGTEAFF
>TRBD1|TRBV5-4|TRBJ2-7|.|17
TGTGCCAGCAGCTTGGCGTTAGGGGACAGGGGATCCTACGAGCAGTACTTC
CASSLALGDRGSYEQYF
>.|TRBV7-9|TRBJ2-3|.|15
TGTGCCAGCAGCTTAGTCCCGCGGAGGGGAGATACGCAGTATTTT
CASSLVPRRGDTQYF
>.|TRBV29-1|TRBJ1-1|.|12
TGCAGCGTTGAGGAACAGAACACTGAAGCTTTCTTT
CSVEEQNTEAFF
>.|TRBV9|TRBJ2-7|.|13
TGTGCCAGCAGCGTAGGGAGTACTTACGAGCAGTACTTC
CASSVGSTYEQYF
>.|TRBV5-1|TRBJ1-1|.|13
TGCGCCAGCAGCTTGTCTCAGAACACTGAAGCTTTCTTT
CASSLSQNTEAFF
>TRBD2|TRBV28|TRBJ2-1|.|16
TGTGCCAGCAGTTTTAGCGGGAGGGCCGCCTACAATGAGCAGTTCTTC
CASSFSGRAAYNEQFF
>.|TRBV4-1|TRBJ1-6|.|16
TGCGCCAGCAGCCCTTACCAGGGGCGGAATAATTCACCCCTCCACTTT
CASSPYQGRNNSPLHF
>TRBD1|TRBV4-1|TRBJ2-2|.|15
TGCGCCAGCAGCCAAGTGGGACAGTACACCGGGGAGCTGTTTTTT
CASSQVGQYTGELFF
>.|TRBV11-2|TRBJ2-1|.|15
TGTGCCAGCAGCTCAATAAGAGGCCGGTACAATGAGCAGTTCTTC
CASSSIRGRYNEQFF
>.|TRBV6-5|TRBJ2-5|.|15
TGTGCCAGCAGTTCCTCGACAGGGGAGGGAGAGACCCAGTACTTC
CASSSSTGEGETQYF
>.|TRBV4-1|TRBJ2-7|.|14
TGCGCCAGCAGCCGGGGACTCCGGACCTACGAGCAGTACTTC
CASSRGLRTYEQYF
>.|TRBV4-3|TRBJ1-2|.|15
TGCGCCAGCAGCTCGCCCTCCGGGGCCCTTTATGGCTACACCTTC
CASSSPSGALYGYTF
>.|TRBV9|TRBJ1-1|.|13
TGTGCCAGCAGCGTAGAGGTGGGCACTGAAGCTTTCTTT
CASSVEVGTEAFF
>TRBD1|TRBV5-5|TRBJ2-7|.|14
TGTGCCAGCACCCAGGACAGGGGGGGCTACGAGCAGTACTTC
CASTQDRGGYEQYF
>TRBD2|TRBV28|TRBJ2-1|.|15
TGTGCCAGCAGATCGACTAGCGGGAGGGTCAATGAGCAGTTCTTC
CASRSTSGRVNEQFF
>.|TRBV2|TRBJ1-1|.|12
TGTGCCAGCAGTGGGGCCAACACTGAAGCTTTCTTT
CASSGANTEAFF
>.|TRBV19|TRBJ2-3|.|17
TGTGCCAGTAGTATTGGAACAGGCGTCTCTAGCACAGATACGCAGTATTTT
CASSIGTGVSSTDTQYF
>.|TRBV5-6|TRBJ2-7|once|14
TGTGCCAGCAGCTTGACGGGACCGCAATACGAGCAGTACTTC
CASSLTGPQYEQYF
>.|TRBV5-5|TRBJ2-1|.|15
TGTGCCAGCAGCTCCCCTTTCCTCAAATCCAATGAGCAGTTCTTC
CASSSPFLKSNEQFF
>TRBD1|TRBV5-4|TRBJ2-7|.|14
TGTGCCAGCAGCCCGGGACAGGGGAGGTACGAGCAGTACTTC
CASSPGQGRYEQYF
>TRBD1|TRBV27|TRBJ2-7|once|15
TGTGCCAGCAGCACCGGGACAGGGGCCCCCTACGAGCAGTACTTC
CASSTGTGAPYEQYF
>TRBD1|TRBV15|TRBJ2-5|.|16
TGTGCCACCAGAGCGGCAGGACAGGCCAGACGAGAGACCCAGTACTTC
CATRAAGQARRETQYF
>TRBD2|TRBV6-4|TRBJ2-5|.|15
TGTGCCAGCAGCTCAGCGGGAGGTGGGCAAGAGACCCAGTACTTC
CASSSAGGGQETQYF
>TRBD1|TRBV9|TRBJ1-1|.|18
TGTGCCAGCAGCGTAGCCCCGGGACAGGGGGCTGTGGACACTGAAGCTTTCTTT
CASSVAPGQGAVDTEAFF